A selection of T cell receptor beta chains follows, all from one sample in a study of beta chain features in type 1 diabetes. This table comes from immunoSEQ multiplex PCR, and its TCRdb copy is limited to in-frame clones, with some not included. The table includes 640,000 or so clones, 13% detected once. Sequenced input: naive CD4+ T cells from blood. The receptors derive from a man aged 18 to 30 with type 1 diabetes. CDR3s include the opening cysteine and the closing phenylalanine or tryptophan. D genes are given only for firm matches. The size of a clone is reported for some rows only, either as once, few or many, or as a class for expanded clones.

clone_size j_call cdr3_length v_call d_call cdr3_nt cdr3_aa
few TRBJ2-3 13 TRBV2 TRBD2 TGTGCCAGCAGCCGGACTAGCGGAGATACGCAGTATTTT CASSRTSGDTQYF
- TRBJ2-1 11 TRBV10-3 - TGTGCCACTGGGACGGATAAGAGACTATTCTTC CATGTDKRLFF
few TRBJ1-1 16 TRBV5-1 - TGCGCCAGCAGCGTCGAGTGGGGCCTCGTGAACACTGAAGCTTTCTTT CASSVEWGLVNTEAFF
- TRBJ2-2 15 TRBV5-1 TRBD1 TGCGCCAGCAGCTTACAGGGGGAGAACACCGGGGAGCTGTTTTTT CASSLQGENTGELFF
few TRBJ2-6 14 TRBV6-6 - TGTGCCAGCAGCTCAGGGAGTGGGGCCAACGTCCTGACTTTC CASSSGSGANVLTF
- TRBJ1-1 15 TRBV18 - TGTGCCAGCTCACCAGGGAGGGGCATGAACACTGAAGCTTTCTTT CASSPGRGMNTEAFF
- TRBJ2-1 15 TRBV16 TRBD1 TGTGCCAGCAGCAAAGGGGGACAGGGCACGAATGAGCAGTTCTTC CASSKGGQGTNEQFF
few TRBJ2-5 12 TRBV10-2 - TGCGCCAGCAGTGAACAGCAAGAGACCCAGTACTTC CASSEQQETQYF
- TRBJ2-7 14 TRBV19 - TGTGCCAGTAGTACGGCAGGGGACCCCTACGAGCAGTACTTC CASSTAGDPYEQYF
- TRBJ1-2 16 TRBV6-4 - TGTGCCAGCAGTGAGGGACACGTCTCTTCTAACTATGGCTACACCTTC CASSEGHVSSNYGYTF
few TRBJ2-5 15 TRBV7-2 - TGTGCCAGCAGCTTAGGGACCCGCCGGCAAGAGACCCAGTACTTC CASSLGTRRQETQYF
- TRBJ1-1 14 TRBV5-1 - TGCGCCAGCAGCTTGGCCGGGGAGAGCACTGAAGCTTTCTTT CASSLAGESTEAFF
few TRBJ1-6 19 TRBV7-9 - TGTGCCAGCAGCTTAGCGAGGTTCACGGCCAGCTCCTATAATTCACCCCTCCACTTT CASSLARFTASSYNSPLHF
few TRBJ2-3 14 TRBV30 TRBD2 TGTGCCTGGTCTCTAGCGGGGGGCATGTATACGCAGTATTTT CAWSLAGGMYTQYF
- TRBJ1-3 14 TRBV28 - TGTGCCAGCAGTTTTGTTCCCTCTGGAAACACCATATATTTT CASSFVPSGNTIYF
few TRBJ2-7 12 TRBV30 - TGTGCCTGGACAGCGAGCTCCTACGAGCAGTACTTC CAWTASSYEQYF
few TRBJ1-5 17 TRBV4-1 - TGCGCCAGCAGCCAATTTTTTTCAGGGATTAGCAATCAGCCCCAGCATTTT CASSQFFSGISNQPQHF
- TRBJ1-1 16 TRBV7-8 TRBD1 TGTGCCAGCAGCTTTGATGACAGGGGGAGGAACACTGAAGCTTTCTTT CASSFDDRGRNTEAFF
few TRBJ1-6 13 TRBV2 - TGTGCCAGCAGTTCTAACCCCGATTCACCCCTCCACTTT CASSSNPDSPLHF
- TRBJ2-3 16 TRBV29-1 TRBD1 TGCAGCGTTGAAACCGGGACAGGGGCCTTCACAGATACGCAGTATTTT CSVETGTGAFTDTQYF
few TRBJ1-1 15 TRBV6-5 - TGTGCCAGCAGACAGGGACCTTCGGGTTACACTGAAGCTTTCTTT CASRQGPSGYTEAFF
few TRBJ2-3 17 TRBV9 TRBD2 TGTGCCAGCAGCGTAGCTTCGGCTAGCGGGGGCCAAGATACGCAGTATTTT CASSVASASGGQDTQYF
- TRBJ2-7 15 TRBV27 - TGTGCCAGCAGTTCTCGACCGGGACCCACCTACGAGCAGTACTTC CASSSRPGPTYEQYF
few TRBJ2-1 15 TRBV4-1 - TGCGCCAGCAGCCTCGTTTTCAAGATAAACAATGAGCAGTTCTTC CASSLVFKINNEQFF
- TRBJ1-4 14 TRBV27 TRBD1 TGTGCCAGCAGTCTCAGGGGGACTAATGAAAAACTGTTTTTT CASSLRGTNEKLFF
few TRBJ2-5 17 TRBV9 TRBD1 TGTGCCAGCAGCCTCACGGGCCCGGGACAGGGGTACGAGACCCAGTACTTC CASSLTGPGQGYETQYF
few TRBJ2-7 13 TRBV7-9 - TGTGCCAGCAGCTTAGTGGGGCTCTACGAGCAGTACTTC CASSLVGLYEQYF
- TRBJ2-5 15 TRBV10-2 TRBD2 TGCGCCAGCAGTGAGTTTGCTAGCGGGGGAGAGACCCAGTACTTC CASSEFASGGETQYF
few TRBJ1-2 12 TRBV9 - TGTGCCAGCAGCTTAGAAAACTATGGCTACACCTTC CASSLENYGYTF
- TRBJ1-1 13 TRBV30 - TGTGCCTGGAGTCAAGGGCTGAACACTGAAGCTTTCTTT CAWSQGLNTEAFF
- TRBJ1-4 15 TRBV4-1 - TGCGCCAGCAGCCAAGATCGACAGCCCAGTGAAAAACTGTTTTTT CASSQDRQPSEKLFF
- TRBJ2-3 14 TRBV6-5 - TGTGCCAGCAGTTCGTCCCTTCAGCAAGATACGCAGTATTTT CASSSSLQQDTQYF
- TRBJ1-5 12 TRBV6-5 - TGTGCCAGTCGGGGGGCGGATCAGCCCCAGCATTTT CASRGADQPQHF
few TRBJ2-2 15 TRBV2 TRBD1 TGTGCCAGCAGTGATCCCAGGGGGCGCACCGGGGAGCTGTTTTTT CASSDPRGRTGELFF
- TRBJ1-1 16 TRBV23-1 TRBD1 TGCGCCAGCAGTCAATCGGTCAGGGGGCCTTGTAGTGAAGCTTTCTTT CASSQSVRGPCSEAFF
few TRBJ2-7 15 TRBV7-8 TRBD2 TGTGCCAGCAGCGGGACTAGCGGGGGGCGCTACGAGCAGTACTTC CASSGTSGGRYEQYF
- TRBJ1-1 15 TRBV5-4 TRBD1 TGTGCCAGCAGCCCGCCCCGGACAGGGGAGGCTGAAGCTTTCTTT CASSPPRTGEAEAFF
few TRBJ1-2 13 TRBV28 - TGTGCCAGCAGGATAGGGCTCAGCTATGGCTACACCTTC CASRIGLSYGYTF
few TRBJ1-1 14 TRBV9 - TGTGCCAGCAGCCCCAGACAGATGAACACTGAAGCTTTCTTT CASSPRQMNTEAFF
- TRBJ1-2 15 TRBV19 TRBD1 TGTGCCAGTCTACGAACAGGGGAAAAAAGCTATGGCTACACCTTC CASLRTGEKSYGYTF
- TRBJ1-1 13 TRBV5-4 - TGTGCCAGGGGCACGGGACAGAACACTGAAGCTTTCTTT CARGTGQNTEAFF
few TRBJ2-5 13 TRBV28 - TGTGCCAGCATTCAGGGTTCGGAGGAGACCCAGTACTTC CASIQGSEETQYF
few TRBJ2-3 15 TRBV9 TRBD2 TGTGCCAGCGGCTCGACTAGCGGAAGCACAGATACGCAGTATTTT CASGSTSGSTDTQYF
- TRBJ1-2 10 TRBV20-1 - TGCAGTGCTAGACCCTATGGCTACACCTTC CSARPYGYTF
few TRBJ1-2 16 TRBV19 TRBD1 TGTGCCAGTAGTGTACGGACAGGTGAATCGTTCTATGGCTACACCTTC CASSVRTGESFYGYTF
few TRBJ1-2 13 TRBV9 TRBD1 TGTGCCAGCAGCCCCAGGACAGGGGTTTTCTACACCTTC CASSPRTGVFYTF
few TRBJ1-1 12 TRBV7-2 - TGTGCCAGCAGCTTAGACAGGACTGAAGCTTTCTTT CASSLDRTEAFF
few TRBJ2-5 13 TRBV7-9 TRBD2 TGTGCCAGCAGCTTAGATCGCGGGGGGACCCAGTACTTC CASSLDRGGTQYF
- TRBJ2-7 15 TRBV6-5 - TGTGCCAGCAGTTACCGGGACCAAGTGGGATACGAGCAGTACTTC CASSYRDQVGYEQYF
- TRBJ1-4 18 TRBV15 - TGTGCCACCAGCAGAGATACTGCGGGCGGACTAGCTAATGAAAAACTGTTTTTT CATSRDTAGGLANEKLFF
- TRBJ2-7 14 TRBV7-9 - TGTGCCAGCAGCTTAGTCCACCACCCTTACGAGCAGTACTTC CASSLVHHPYEQYF
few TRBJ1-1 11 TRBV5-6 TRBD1 TGTGCCAGCAGCCGGACAGGGGAAGCTTTCTTT CASSRTGEAFF
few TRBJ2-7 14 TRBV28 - TGTGCCAGCACCTTGGGGGTCCCGACCTACGAGCAGTACTTC CASTLGVPTYEQYF